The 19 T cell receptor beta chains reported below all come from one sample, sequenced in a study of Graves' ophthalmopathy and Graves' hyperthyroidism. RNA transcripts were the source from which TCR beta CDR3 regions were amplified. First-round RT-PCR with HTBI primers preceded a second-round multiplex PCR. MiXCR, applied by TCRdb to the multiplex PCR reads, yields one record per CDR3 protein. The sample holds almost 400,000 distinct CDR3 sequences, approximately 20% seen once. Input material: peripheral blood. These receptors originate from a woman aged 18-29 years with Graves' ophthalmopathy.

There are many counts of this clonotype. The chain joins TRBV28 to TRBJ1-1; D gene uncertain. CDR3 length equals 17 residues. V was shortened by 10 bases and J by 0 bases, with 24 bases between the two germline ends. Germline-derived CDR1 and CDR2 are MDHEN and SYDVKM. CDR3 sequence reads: CATGALPRLYMNTEAFF. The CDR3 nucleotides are TGTGCCACAGGCGCCCTTCCGAGATTATATATGAACACTGAAGCTTTCTTT. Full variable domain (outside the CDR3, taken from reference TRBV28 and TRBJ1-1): DVKVTQSSRYLVKRTGEKVFLECVQDMDHENMFWYRQDPGLGLRLIYFSYDVKMKEKGDIPEGYSVSREKKERFSLILESASTNQTSMYLCATGALPRLYMNTEAFFGQGTRLTVV.

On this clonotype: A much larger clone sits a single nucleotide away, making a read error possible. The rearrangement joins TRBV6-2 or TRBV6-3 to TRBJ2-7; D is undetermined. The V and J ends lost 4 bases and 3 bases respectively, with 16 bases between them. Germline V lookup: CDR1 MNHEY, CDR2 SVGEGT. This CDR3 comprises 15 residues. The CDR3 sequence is CASSFSRTINYEQYF. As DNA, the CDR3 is TGTGCCAGCAGTTTCTCCAGAACCATAAACTACGAGCAGTACTTC.

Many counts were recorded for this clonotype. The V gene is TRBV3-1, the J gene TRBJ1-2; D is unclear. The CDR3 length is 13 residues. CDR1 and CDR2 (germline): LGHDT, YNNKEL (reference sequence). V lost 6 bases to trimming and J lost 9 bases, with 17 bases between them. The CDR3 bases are TGTGCCAGCAGGATGGAGGTGGGGTATAGCTACACCTTC. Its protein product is CASRMEVGYSYTF.

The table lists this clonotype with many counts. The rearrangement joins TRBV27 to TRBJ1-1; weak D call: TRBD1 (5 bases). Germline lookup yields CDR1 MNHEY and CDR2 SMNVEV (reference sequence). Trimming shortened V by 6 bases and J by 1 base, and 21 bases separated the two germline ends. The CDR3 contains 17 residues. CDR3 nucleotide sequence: TGTGCCAGCAGCCCGTACGTCTTCCGGGGCCAGAACACTGAAGCTTTCTTT. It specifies CASSPYVFRGQNTEAFF.

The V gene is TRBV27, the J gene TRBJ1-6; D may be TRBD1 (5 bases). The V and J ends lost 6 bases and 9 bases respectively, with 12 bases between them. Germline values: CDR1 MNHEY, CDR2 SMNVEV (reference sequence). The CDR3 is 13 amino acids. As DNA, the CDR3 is TGTGCCAGCAGCCCCAGACAGCTTTCACCCCTCCACTTT. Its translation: CASSPRQLSPLHF.

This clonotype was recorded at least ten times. The CDR3 reads CASSQDFQGGETQYF. For the CDR3, the DNA is TGTGCCAGCAGCCAAGATTTCCAGGGAGGAGAGACCCAGTACTTC. The chain uses TRBV14 and TRBJ2-5; D may be TRBD2 (6 bases). The CDR3 loop spans 15 amino acids. The V and J ends lost 0 bases and 4 bases respectively, with 12 bases between them. Germline loops: CDR1 SGHDN, CDR2 FVKESK.

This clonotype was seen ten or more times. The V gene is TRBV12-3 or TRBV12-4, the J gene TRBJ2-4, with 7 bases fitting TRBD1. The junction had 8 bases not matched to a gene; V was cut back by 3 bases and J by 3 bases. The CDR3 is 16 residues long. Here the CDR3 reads CASSFEGAGGKNIQYF. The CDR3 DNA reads TGTGCCAGCAGTTTCGAGGGGGCGGGCGGCAAAAACATTCAGTACTTC.

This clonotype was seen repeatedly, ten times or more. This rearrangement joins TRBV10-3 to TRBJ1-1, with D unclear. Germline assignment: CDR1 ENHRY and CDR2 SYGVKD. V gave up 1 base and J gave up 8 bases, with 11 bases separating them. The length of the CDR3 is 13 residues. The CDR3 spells CAISELVSQEAFF. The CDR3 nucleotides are TGTGCCATCAGTGAGTTAGTGTCCCAGGAAGCTTTCTTT.

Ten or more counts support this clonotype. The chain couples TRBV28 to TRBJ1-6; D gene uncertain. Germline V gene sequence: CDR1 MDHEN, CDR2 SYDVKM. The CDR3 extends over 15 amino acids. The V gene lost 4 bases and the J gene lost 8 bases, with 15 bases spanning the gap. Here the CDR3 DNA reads TGTGCCAGCAGTTCGAGGGCTGATCGGGATTCACCCCTCCACTTT. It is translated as CASSSRADRDSPLHF.

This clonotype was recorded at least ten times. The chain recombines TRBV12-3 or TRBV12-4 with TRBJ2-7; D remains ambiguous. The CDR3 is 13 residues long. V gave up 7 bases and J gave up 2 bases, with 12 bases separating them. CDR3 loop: CASMGFRAYEQYF. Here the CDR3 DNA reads TGTGCCAGCATGGGGTTTCGAGCCTACGAGCAGTACTTC.

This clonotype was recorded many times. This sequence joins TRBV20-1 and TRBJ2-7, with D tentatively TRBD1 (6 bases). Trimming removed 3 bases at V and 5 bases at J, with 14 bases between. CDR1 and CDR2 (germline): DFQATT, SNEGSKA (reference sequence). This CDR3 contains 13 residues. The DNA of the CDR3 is TGCAGTGCTAGGGAGCAGGGGATCAACGAGCAGTACTTC. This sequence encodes CSAREQGINEQYF.

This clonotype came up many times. CDR3 sequence (DNA): TGTGCCTGGTTAAGCTGGGGGGCGCATCACTATGGCTACACCTTC. Its protein product is CAWLSWGAHHYGYTF. The J gene is TRBJ1-2, the V gene TRBV30, with a weak D call TRBD1 (6 bases). CDR3 length: 15 residues. The V gene's germline CDR1 is GTSNPN and CDR2 SVGIG (reference sequence). V lost 5 bases, J lost 3 bases, and 19 bases lay in between. The entire variable domain, with the rest obtained from reference TRBV30 and TRBJ1-2, is as follows: SQTIHQWPATLVQPVGSPLSLECTVEGTSNPNLYWYRQAAGRGLQLLFYSVGIGQISSEVPQNLSASRPQDRQFILSSKKLLLSDSGFYLCAWLSWGAHHYGYTFGSGTRLTVV.

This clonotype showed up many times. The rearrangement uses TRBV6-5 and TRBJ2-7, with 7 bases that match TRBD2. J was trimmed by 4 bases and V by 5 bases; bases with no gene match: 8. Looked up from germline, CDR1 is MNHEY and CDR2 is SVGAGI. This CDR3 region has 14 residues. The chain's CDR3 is CASSHDPGGYEQYF. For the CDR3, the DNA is TGTGCCAGCAGTCACGACCCCGGGGGGTACGAGCAGTACTTC.

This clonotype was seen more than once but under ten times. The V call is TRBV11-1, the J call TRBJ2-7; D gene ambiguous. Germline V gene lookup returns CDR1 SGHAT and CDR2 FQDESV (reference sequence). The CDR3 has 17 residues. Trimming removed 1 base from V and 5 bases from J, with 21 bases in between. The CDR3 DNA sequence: TGTGCCAGCAGCTTAGGGGTCGGAGTCAGTCTTTTCCACGAGCAGTACTTC. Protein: CASSLGVGVSLFHEQYF. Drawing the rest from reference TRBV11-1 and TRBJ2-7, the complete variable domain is EAEVAQSPRYKITEKSQAVAFWCDPISGHATLYWYRQILGQGPELLVQFQDESVVDDSQLPKDRFSAERLKGVDSTLKIQPAELGDSAMYLCASSLGVGVSLFHEQYFGPGTRLTVT.

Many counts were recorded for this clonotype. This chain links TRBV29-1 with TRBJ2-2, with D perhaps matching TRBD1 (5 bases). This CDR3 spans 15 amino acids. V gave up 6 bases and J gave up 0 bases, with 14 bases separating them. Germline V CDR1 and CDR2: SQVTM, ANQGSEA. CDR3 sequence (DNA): TGCAGCGTGTTAACAGGAAACACGAACACCGGGGAGCTGTTTTTT. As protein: CSVLTGNTNTGELFF.

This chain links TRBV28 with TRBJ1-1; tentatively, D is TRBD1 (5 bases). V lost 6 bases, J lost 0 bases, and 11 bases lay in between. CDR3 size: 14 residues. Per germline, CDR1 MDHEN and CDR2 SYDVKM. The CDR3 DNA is TGTGCCAGCAGACGAGGGGACTTGAACACTGAAGCTTTCTTT. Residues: CASRRGDLNTEAFF.

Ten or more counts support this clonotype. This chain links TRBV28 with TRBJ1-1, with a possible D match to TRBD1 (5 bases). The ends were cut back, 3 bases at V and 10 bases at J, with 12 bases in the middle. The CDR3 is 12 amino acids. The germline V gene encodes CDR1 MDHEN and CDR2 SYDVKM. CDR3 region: CASSFGTGRAFF. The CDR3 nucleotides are TGTGCCAGCAGTTTTGGGACCGGGAGAGCTTTCTTT.

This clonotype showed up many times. The DNA for the CDR3 is TGTGCCAGCAGTCAACACGGACAGAACACTGAAGCTTTCTTT. Translation: CASSQHGQNTEAFF. J is TRBJ1-1 and V is TRBV12-3 or TRBV12-4, with D perhaps matching TRBD1 (5 bases). V was clipped by 5 bases and J by 1 base, with 11 bases between them. This CDR3 is 14 amino acids long.

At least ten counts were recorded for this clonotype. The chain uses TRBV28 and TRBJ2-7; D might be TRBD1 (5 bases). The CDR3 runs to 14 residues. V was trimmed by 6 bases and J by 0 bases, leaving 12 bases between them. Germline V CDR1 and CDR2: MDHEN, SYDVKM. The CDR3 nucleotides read TGTGCCAGCAGGGGAACAGGTTACTCCTACGAGCAGTACTTC. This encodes CASRGTGYSYEQYF.